This TCR beta chain derives from a study of cytomegalovirus exposure and HLA in healthy donors. At the level of the study: Of all 380 or so donors who were genotyped, roughly 81% belonged to the Caucasian-associated ancestry cluster.

Study-level findings and limits: The presence/absence work took it that sequencing depth was about the same across donors.

13 Jbeta primers and 60 Vbeta primers were used for the PCR. TCRdb keeps only in-frame clones here, not all; method: immunoSEQ multiplex PCR. The sample yields about 160,000 clones, roughly 80% seen once. As for this clone: Its antigen remains unknown.

Sequenced: PBMCs. This TCR derives from a woman aged 18-30 years in good health and CMV-seronegative.

The CDR3 DNA reads TGTGCCAGCAATAGGGGGGGCGAGCAGTACTTC. It is translated as CASNRGGEQYF. The chain is built from TRBV6-1 and TRBJ2-7, with D possibly matching TRBD2 (7 bases). The CDR3 runs 11 residues. The germline CDR1 and CDR2 sequences are MNHNS and SASEGT. Trimming pared 7 bases from V and 6 bases from J, leaving 10 bases between.